This TCR beta chain was identified in a study of blood T cells in healthy people across ages. This CDR3 has 17 amino acids. Germline V CDR1 and CDR2: LGHDT, YNNKEL (reference sequence). Germline trimming cut 4 bases from V and 3 bases from J; bases unmatched to any gene: 13. Total RNA was isolated from each sample in quantities of at least 6 micrograms. This clonotype was counted only a few times. With a J-beta primer mix and a sample-barcoded 5' primer, a second PCR ran roughly 7 to 11 cycles. With 12 random nucleotides, a template-switch adaptor tagged each individual cDNA molecule. TCRdb itself ran the 5' RACE reads through MiXCR, one entry per CDR3 protein. In the table there are over 1,300,000 distinct CDR3 sequences, around 59% of which are singletons.

The chain carries TRBV3-1 and TRBJ2-7; 9 bases line up with TRBD1. The sequencing sample was made of blood. The receptor's source is a man aged 18 to 30 in good health. The CDR3 coding sequence is TGTGCCAGCAGCCCTCGGACAGGGGCCCTACTAAGCTACGAGCAGTACTTC. Amino acids: CASSPRTGALLSYEQYF.